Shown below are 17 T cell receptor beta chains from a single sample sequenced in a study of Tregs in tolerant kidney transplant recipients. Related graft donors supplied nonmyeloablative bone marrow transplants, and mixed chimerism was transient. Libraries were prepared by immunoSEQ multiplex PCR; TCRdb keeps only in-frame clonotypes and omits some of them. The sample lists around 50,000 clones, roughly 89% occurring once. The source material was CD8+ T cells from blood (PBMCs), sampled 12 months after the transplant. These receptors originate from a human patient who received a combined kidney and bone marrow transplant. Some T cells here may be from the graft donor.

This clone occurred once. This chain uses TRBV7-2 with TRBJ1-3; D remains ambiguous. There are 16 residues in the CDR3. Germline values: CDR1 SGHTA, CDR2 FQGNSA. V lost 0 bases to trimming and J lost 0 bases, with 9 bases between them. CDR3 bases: TGTGCCAGCAGCTTAGCGATGGCAGACTCTGGAAACACCATATATTTT. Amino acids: CASSLAMADSGNTIYF.

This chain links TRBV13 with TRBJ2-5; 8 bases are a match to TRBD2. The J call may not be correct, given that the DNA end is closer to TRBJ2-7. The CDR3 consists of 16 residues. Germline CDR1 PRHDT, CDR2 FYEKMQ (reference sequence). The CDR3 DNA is TGTGCCAGCAGCTTAGTCGAGGGGACTAGTTCTTACGAGCAGTACTTC. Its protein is CASSLVEGTSSYEQYF.

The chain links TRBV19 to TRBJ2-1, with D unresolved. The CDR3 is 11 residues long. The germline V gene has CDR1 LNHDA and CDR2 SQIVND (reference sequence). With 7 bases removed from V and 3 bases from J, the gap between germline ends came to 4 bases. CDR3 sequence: CASTYYNEQFF. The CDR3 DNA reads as TGTGCCAGTACTTACTACAATGAGCAGTTCTTC.

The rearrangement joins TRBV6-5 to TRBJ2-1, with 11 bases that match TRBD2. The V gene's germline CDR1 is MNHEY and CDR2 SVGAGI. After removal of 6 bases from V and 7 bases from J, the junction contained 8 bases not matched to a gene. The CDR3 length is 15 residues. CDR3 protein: CASRPGIAGGNEQFF. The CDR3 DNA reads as TGTGCCAGCAGGCCCGGGATAGCGGGAGGGAATGAGCAGTTCTTC.

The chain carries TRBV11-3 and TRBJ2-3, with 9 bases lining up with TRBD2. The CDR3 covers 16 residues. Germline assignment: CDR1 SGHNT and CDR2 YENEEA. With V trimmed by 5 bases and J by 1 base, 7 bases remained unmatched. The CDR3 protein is CASSQRTSARTDTQYF. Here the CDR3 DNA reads TGTGCCAGCAGCCAACGGACTAGCGCTCGCACAGATACGCAGTATTTT.

DNA for the CDR3: TGCGCCAGCAGCCAAATGGGGACAGGGGGCAATGAGCAGTTCTTC. As protein: CASSQMGTGGNEQFF. The chain joins TRBV4-1 to TRBJ2-1; 11 nucleotides match TRBD1. This CDR3 contains 15 residues. The germline gives CDR1 MGHRA, CDR2 YSYEKL. V gave up 2 bases and J gave up 6 bases; unmatched junction bases: 3.

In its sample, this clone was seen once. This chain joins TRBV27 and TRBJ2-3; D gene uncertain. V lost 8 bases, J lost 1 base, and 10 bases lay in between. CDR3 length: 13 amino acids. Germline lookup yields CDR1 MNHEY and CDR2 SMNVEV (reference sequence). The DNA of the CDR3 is TGTGCCAGCCGTACGGCGGGCACAGATACGCAGTATTTT. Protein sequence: CASRTAGTDTQYF.

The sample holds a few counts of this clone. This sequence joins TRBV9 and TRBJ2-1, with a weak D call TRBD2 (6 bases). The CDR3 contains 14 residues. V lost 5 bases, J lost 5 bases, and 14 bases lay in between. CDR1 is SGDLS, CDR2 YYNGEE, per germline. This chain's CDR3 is CASSRDSSHNEQFF. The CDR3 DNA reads TGTGCCAGCAGTAGGGACTCAAGCCACAATGAGCAGTTCTTC.

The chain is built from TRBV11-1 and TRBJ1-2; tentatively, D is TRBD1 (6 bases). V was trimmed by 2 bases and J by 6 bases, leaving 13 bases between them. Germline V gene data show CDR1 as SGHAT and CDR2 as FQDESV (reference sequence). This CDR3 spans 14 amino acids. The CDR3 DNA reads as TGTGCCAGCAGCTTATTTGGGGGCACGGATGGCTACACCTTC. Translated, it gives CASSLFGGTDGYTF. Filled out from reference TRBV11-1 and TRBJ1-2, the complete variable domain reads EAEVAQSPRYKITEKSQAVAFWCDPISGHATLYWYRQILGQGPELLVQFQDESVVDDSQLPKDRFSAERLKGVDSTLKIQPAELGDSAMYLCASSLFGGTDGYTFGSGTRLTVV.

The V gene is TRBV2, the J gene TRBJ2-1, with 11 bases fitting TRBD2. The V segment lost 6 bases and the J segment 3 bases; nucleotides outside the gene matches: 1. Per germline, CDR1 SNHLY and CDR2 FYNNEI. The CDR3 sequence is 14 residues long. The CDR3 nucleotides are TGTGCCAGCAGGGGGACTAGCGGCTACAATGAGCAGTTCTTC. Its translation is CASRGTSGYNEQFF.

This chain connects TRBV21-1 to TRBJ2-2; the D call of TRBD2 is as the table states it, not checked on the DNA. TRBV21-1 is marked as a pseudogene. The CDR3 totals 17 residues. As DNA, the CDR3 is TGTGCCCGTATCTGGGTGCGGGGAGGGAAACGCACCGGGGAGCTGTTTTTT. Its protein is CARIWVRGGKRTGELFF.

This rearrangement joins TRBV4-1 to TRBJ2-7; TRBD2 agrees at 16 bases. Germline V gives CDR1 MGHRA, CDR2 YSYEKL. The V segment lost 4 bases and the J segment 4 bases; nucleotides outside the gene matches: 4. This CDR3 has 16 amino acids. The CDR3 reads CASSPGLAGGHYEQYF. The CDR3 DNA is TGCGCCAGCAGCCCGGGACTAGCGGGAGGGCATTACGAGCAGTACTTC.

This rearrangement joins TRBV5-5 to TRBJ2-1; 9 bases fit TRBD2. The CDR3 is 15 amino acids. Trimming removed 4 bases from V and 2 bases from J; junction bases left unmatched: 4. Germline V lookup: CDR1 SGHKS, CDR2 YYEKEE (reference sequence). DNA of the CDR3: TGTGCCAGCAGCCCGGGACTAGCACCCTACAATGAGCAGTTCTTC. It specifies CASSPGLAPYNEQFF.

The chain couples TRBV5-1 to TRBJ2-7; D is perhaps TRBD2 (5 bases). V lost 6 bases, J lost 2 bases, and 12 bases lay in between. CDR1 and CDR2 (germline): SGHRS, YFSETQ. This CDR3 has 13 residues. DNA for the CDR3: TGCGCCAGCACTCCTAGCTGGCCCTACGAGCAGTACTTC. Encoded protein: CASTPSWPYEQYF. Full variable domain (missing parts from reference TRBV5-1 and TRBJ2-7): KAGVTQTPRYLIKTRGQQVTLSCSPISGHRSVSWYQQTPGQGLQFLFEYFSETQRNKGNFPGRFSGRQFSNSRSEMNVSTLELGDSALYLCASTPSWPYEQYFGPGTRLTVT.

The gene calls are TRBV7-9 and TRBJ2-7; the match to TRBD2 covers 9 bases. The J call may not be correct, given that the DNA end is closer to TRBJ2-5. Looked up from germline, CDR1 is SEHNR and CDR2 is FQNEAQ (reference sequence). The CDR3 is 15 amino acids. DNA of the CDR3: TGTGCCAGCAGCTTAAATCAGCGGGGGGCGGAGACCCAGTACTTC. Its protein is CASSLNQRGAETQYF.

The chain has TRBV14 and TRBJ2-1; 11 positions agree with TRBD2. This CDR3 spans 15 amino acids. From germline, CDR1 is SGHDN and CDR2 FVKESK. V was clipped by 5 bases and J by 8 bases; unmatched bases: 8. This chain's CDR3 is CASSYLAGGFYEQFF. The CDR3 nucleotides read TGTGCCAGCAGCTACCTAGCGGGGGGTTTTTATGAGCAGTTCTTC.

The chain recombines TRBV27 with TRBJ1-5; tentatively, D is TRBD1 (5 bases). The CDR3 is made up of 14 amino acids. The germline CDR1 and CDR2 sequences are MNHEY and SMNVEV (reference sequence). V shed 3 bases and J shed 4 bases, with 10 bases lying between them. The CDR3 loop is CASSFFGGNQPQHF. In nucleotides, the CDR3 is TGTGCCAGCAGTTTTTTCGGGGGGAATCAGCCCCAGCATTTT.